This T cell receptor beta chain was found in a study of cytomegalovirus exposure and HLA in healthy donors (dated by TCRdb to 2017 to 2019). Regarding the complete study: In an earlier analysis of fewer than 750 of the donors, 276 Gb of sequence data and 117 million unique TCR beta sequences from about 179 million T cells were reported. About 280 gigabases of sequencing data and 70 million to 100 million unique TCR sequences were included in an early release covering around 600 HLA-typed donors. The genetic ancestry cluster associated with self-reported Caucasian donors included about 81% of the roughly 400 genotyped donors. The aim of the study was to test whether cataloging public T cell receptors could identify signatures of past pathogen exposure. Using immunosequencing, the study profiled T cell repertoires from 500 to 800 subjects and related those repertoires to cytomegalovirus serostatus. In addition to the first cohort of around 670 subjects, a separate validation cohort of approximately 130 different subjects was used. High-throughput TCR immunosequencing, statistical association of individual TCRs with disease status, and machine learning were combined to predict cytomegalovirus infection status. In a later analysis, previously published TCR beta repertoires from fewer than 750 donors were re-analyzed and high-resolution HLA genotyping was added so that TCR occurrence patterns could be studied. The later analysis used no new phenotypic data to find candidate immune exposures, relying instead on TCR beta sequences and their occurrence across donors. To decide whether each TCR beta V gene segment behaved as functional or pseudogenic, an earlier analysis of 587 of the donors relied on high-throughput TCR beta sequencing. Donor age, sex, ethnicity and CMV serostatus were compiled alongside the repertoire data. In a later genetic analysis, genome-wide SNP genotypes for about three fifths of the roughly 670 donors were used, and that subset was treated as a discovery cohort. All discovery cohort repertoires had been generated on a single sequencing platform. HLA typing included class I and class II loci at four-digit resolution. The number of typed donors differed by locus: about 620-640 for A, B, C, DRB1 and DQB1; some 500 for DQA1; 606 for DPA1; and some 470 for DPB1. Because of strong linkage in the cohort, roughly 5 DR-DQ haplotypes were treated as single units for association and clustering. Across around 400 genotyped donors of the cohort, an average of roughly 200,000 unique TCR beta nucleotide sequences per donor were sequenced, and approximately 17% of those sequences were non-productive. On the study overall, not on this receptor specifically: In both the original and validation cohorts, the classifier was reported to diagnose cytomegalovirus status with high specificity and sensitivity. In the study, 150 to 200 TCR beta chains were listed as associated with cytomegalovirus. Because counts were too low, more than 15 rarely observed V segments, including chromosome 9 orphons, were excluded from the earlier analysis of roughly 580 of the donors. In a later analysis, several top co-occurrence clusters were reported to appear linked to parvovirus B19, influenza, CMV and Epstein-Barr virus. Correlated functional status among segregating V segments might reflect linkage disequilibrium, but an unknown experimental factor could not be ruled out. Across donors, most TCR sequences were observed very rarely, whereas some public TCRs were present in many individuals. Strong co-occurrence of HLA alleles, especially DR and DQ, made assigning TCR associations to individual alleles difficult. The authors suggested that the approach could potentially be extended to other disease states and immunological phenotypes. A later genetic analysis associated a missense DCLRE1C variant with V-gene and J-gene trimming of TCR beta chains, and an independent cohort replicated the association. A further reported finding was that TCR beta sequences accurately predicted the HLA-A and HLA-B alleles for most subjects in the first cohort. The sequencing pipeline was judged likely to have produced a cluster of highly shared sequence variants as a technical artifact. CMV serostatus was the only immune exposure information available for the cohort. Compared with the approximately 670-donor mean, donors in an Asian-associated ancestry cluster had fewer N-insertions in productive TCRs, according to a later genetic analysis. Three of the identified cytomegalovirus-associated TCR beta chains were confirmed in vitro to be specific for cytomegalovirus antigens. Because the 87-base-pair reads could not distinguish some IMGT-functional V segments, including TRBV6-2 and TRBV6-3, those segments were excluded. At a false discovery rate of 0.05, a later analysis linked fewer than 20,000 TCR beta sequences to specific HLA alleles. Broadly in line with IMGT annotations, most TCR beta V segments showed up in productive rearrangements about 87% or about 30% of the time in an earlier analysis of 450 to 750 of the donors. In this cohort, only TCR beta chains were sequenced, and detectable features were limited by the absence of alpha or paired-chain data. Roughly uniform sequencing depth across donors was assumed in presence/absence analyses, although this assumption may not hold. In a later analysis, HLA-associated TCR beta chains showed more clonal expansion and lower generation probabilities than non-associated chains that were equally common. In a later analysis, TCR association rates were found to vary across HLA loci, with the most associated TCRs seen for DRB1 alleles and the fewest for HLA-C alleles. HLA typing was unavailable for some donors at each locus, so association tests used only the typed subset. According to a later analysis, most CMV-associated TCR beta chains appeared to be HLA-restricted, and the HLA associations seemed to be driven largely by CMV exposure.

Counted from cysteine to phenylalanine, this CDR3 has 14 amino acids. Only the CDR3 DNA stays, 42 bases, in frame from base 1. CDR1 and CDR2 are read off the germline V gene as SGHAT and FQNNGV. V is pared back by 5 bases and J by 0 bases, with 10 bases lying between the germline termini. This clone was detected only once. No cognate antigen has been identified for it. No base quality values were provided; no much bigger clone lies one nucleotide off. The cohort consisted of hundreds of healthy bone marrow donors. All cohort members were sampled while nominally healthy, although unrecorded immune exposures were likely present. The donor was CMV seronegative and was included in the group of around 320 seronegative cohort members. Each donor provided a peripheral blood sample, and peripheral blood mononuclear cells were used for TCR beta sequencing. The Qiagen DNeasy Blood Extraction Kit was used to extract genomic DNA from the blood cell samples.

Preparation of the library involved the immunoSEQ multiplex PCR assay. The multiplex PCR relied on a mix of 60 forward primers for TCR Vbeta segments and 13 reverse primers for TCR Jbeta segments. The CDR3 region of rearranged TCR beta genes was amplified from genomic DNA with a multiplex PCR assay. The Illumina HiSeq System was used to sequence the amplified TCR beta libraries as 87-base-pair reads. In the original analysis: A later analysis counted some 74 million unique TCR beta chains across the 666 repertoires, and around 12 million of these chains were shared by at least two donors. Raw reads were error-corrected and collapsed into unique sequences with a nearest-neighbor algorithm that merged closely related sequences to remove PCR and sequencing errors. To assign V, D and J gene segments, CDR3 sequences were aligned to IMGT reference sequences. For a sequence to be retained, a match of at least six nucleotides to both a V gene segment and a J gene segment was required. A rearrangement counted as productive if the CDR3 had no stop codons and remained in frame with V and J, and every other rearrangement counted as non-productive. CDR3 was defined according to IMGT convention as the region running from the second conserved V-encoded cysteine to the conserved J-encoded phenylalanine. The earlier analysis of 587 of the donors excluded any sequence lacking an unambiguous match to a single V gene segment. An earlier analysis of 587 of the donors called V segments functional above 56.7% productive rearrangements and segregating when the between-donor standard deviation exceeded 5%. A statistical classification framework was developed to diagnose cytomegalovirus status using the catalog of TCR beta chain sequences. In a later analysis, V and J genes were assigned by comparing TCR nucleotide sequences against IMGT/GENE-DB human TR gene sequences. The TCRdist pipeline was used in a later analysis to assign CDR3 sequences and most-parsimonious VDJ recombination scenarios. In a later analysis, each TCR beta chain was defined by its CDR3 amino acid sequence together with its V-gene family, and reads lacking a unique V-gene family were excluded. As a way to deal with suspected cross-contamination and a sequencing artifact, a later analysis dropped hundreds of nucleotide sequences that were highly shared and had low generation probability. A later analysis calculated a clonal expansion index for each public chain from normalized within-repertoire ranks of inferred template counts. Generation probabilities in a later analysis came from a VDJ recombination model fitted to out-of-frame rearrangements, and those results were checked against IGoR. A later analysis scored TCR-TCR, TCR-HLA and TCR-CMV co-occurrence with hypergeometric tests, applying a repertoire-size bias correction to TCR pairs. False discovery rates were estimated in a later analysis by permuting HLA or CMV assignments 20 times. In a later analysis, co-occurring TCRs were grouped with DBSCAN, and TCRdist sequence similarity was added when clustering was performed within HLA-allele-positive subsets. Repertoires with fewer than 30,000 or more than 120,000 public chains, plus five repertoires with anomalous nucleotide sharing, were excluded from co-occurrence clustering. Entries here come from immuneACCESS through TCRdb and include only in-frame sequences with V and J called. Some clones fail to appear in such tables; in the studies checked, an unresolved V gene covers under half of the shortfall, and the cause of the remainder is unknown. The DNA gave D and trimming, while V, J and clone size come from that table. The sample profile shows 100,000 to 150,000 clones; about two thirds of them were found once. Less than 4.5% of the sample belongs to the ten largest clones.

Source material: PBMCs. The TCR comes from a man younger than 45 in good health and CMV-seronegative. The V and J segments used are TRBV11-2 and TRBJ2-5, with a tentative D gene TRBD2 over 6 matching bases. The nucleotides are TGTGCCAGCAGCCGCGGGACGAACCAAGAGACCCAGTACTTC. Its coded protein is CASSRGTNQETQYF.